This T cell receptor (beta chain) was identified in a study of blood T cell repertoires in COVID-19. Study overall: T cells, B-cell-depleted T cells, or PBMCs supplied cDNA or gDNA.

The CDR3 sequence is 14 residues long. The germline V gene encodes CDR1 MNHNY and CDR2 SVGAGI (reference sequence). J lost 4 bases, V lost 8 bases, and 9 bases had no gene match. Profiled with immunoSEQ multiplex PCR; TCRdb holds only in-frame clones, not every one. The sample carries over 350,000 clones, around 86% recorded once. The sequenced sample consisted of peripheral blood. V usage is TRBV6-6 and J usage is TRBJ2-7, with 9 nucleotides matching TRBD1. This clonotype was obtained from a woman between 25 and 40 years old with active or convalescent COVID-19. The CDR3 loop is CASGPPGQGYEQYF. In DNA form, the CDR3 reads TGTGCCAGCGGGCCTCCGGGACAGGGTTACGAGCAGTACTTC.